This T cell receptor beta chain came from a study of blood T cell repertoires in COVID-19. Profiling relied on immunoSEQ multiplex PCR, and the TCRdb table lists in-frame clones only, not all of them. The table records roughly 30,000 clones, about 82% of them present only once. The specimen sequenced was peripheral blood. This clonotype originated in a man between 60 and 75 years old with active COVID-19.

CDR3 DNA sequence: TGTGCCAGCAGCGTGAACTCTGAATCAGAGCAGTTCTTC. Protein product: CASSVNSESEQFF. The chain is built from TRBV9 and TRBJ2-1, with D uncertain. This CDR3 comprises 13 residues. V lost 2 bases and J 10 bases, leaving 13 bases between the germline ends. The germline V gene has CDR1 SGDLS and CDR2 YYNGEE.